The source of this T cell receptor beta chain is a study of blood T cell repertoires in COVID-19. TCRdb's copy holds only in-frame clones and misses some; the assay was immunoSEQ multiplex PCR. The sample has 250,000 to 300,000 clones, just over 90% seen once. This TCR was sampled from a woman aged 25 to 45 with COVID-19, enrolled during active disease. Input material: peripheral blood.

This CDR3 is CASHSIGALTDTQYF. The CDR3 DNA follows: TGTGCCAGCCACTCTATAGGGGCCCTCACAGATACGCAGTATTTT. This sequence joins TRBV27 and TRBJ2-3, with a weak D call TRBD1 (5 bases). The germline V gene has CDR1 MNHEY and CDR2 SMNVEV (reference sequence). Trimming removed 8 bases at V and 2 bases at J, with 17 bases between. This CDR3 region has 15 residues.